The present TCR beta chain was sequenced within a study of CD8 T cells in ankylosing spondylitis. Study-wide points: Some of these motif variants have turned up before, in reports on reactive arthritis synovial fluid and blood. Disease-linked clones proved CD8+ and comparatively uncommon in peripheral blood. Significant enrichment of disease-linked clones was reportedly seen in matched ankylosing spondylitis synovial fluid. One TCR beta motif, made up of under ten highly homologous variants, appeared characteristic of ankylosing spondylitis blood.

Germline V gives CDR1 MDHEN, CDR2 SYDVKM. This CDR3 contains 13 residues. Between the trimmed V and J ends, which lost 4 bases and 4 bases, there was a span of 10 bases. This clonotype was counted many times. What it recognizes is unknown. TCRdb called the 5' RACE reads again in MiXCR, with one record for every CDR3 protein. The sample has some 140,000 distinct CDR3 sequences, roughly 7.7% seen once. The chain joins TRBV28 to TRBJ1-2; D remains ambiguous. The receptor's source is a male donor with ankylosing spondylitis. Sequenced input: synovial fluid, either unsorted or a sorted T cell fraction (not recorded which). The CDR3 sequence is CASSSTISYGYTF. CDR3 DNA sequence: TGTGCCAGCAGTTCCACAATTTCCTATGGCTACACCTTC.